This is a list of T cell receptor beta chains from one sample in a study of blood T cell repertoires in COVID-19. TCRdb's copy holds only in-frame clones and misses some; the assay was immunoSEQ multiplex PCR. The sample includes over 120,000 clones, around 85% seen only once; the top ten take over 2.5%. The sample taken for sequencing was peripheral blood. The source of these receptors is a woman of 80 years or more with acute or convalescent COVID-19. Each CDR3 is given with its conserved first and last residue. D genes are given only for firm matches. Clone size is stated in some rows and not others, as once, few, many or a class when expanded.

TRBV9,-,-,TRBJ2-1,TGTGCCAGCAGCCCCCGGGGAGATAGGGAAACGAATGAGCAGTTCTTC,CASSPRGDRETNEQFF
TRBV19,TRBD1,-,TRBJ1-2,TGTGCCAGTAGTATGGGGACAGGGGCCTCTAGCTATGGCTACACCTTC,CASSMGTGASSYGYTF
TRBV5-1,-,-,TRBJ2-7,TGCGCCAGCAGCTTGGCCCCGACAGGTCGGTACGAGCAGTACTTC,CASSLAPTGRYEQYF
TRBV2,-,once,TRBJ1-4,TGTGCCAGCAGCGCCGTAGGAGCAACTAATGAAAAACTGTTTTTT,CASSAVGATNEKLFF
TRBV11-3,TRBD1,-,TRBJ2-2,TGTGCCAGCAGTCTGACAGGGCGAGGGGAGCTGTTTTTT,CASSLTGRGELFF
TRBV4-1,-,-,TRBJ1-3,TGCGCCAGCAGCCGTTTTATAATGTACTCTGGAAACACCATATATTTT,CASSRFIMYSGNTIYF
TRBV9,TRBD1,-,TRBJ1-1,TGTGCCAGCAGCGTTGCTACAGGGGGTGCTGAAGCTTTCTTT,CASSVATGGAEAFF
TRBV19,TRBD1,-,TRBJ1-6,TGTGCCAGTTCGTGGACAGGGGAAAATTCACCCCTCCACTTT,CASSWTGENSPLHF
TRBV3-1/TRBV3-2,TRBD2,-,TRBJ2-1,TGTGCCAGCAGCCGCTTGACTAGCGTTGCGGGCAATGAGCAGTTCTTC,CASSRLTSVAGNEQFF
TRBV19,-,-,TRBJ1-1,TGTGCCAGTAGTATTGGGCGGAACACTGAAGCTTTCTTT,CASSIGRNTEAFF
TRBV27,TRBD1,-,TRBJ1-2,TGTGCCAGCAGTTCCCGTTTTGGGACAGGGGGTTCCTACACCTTC,CASSSRFGTGGSYTF
TRBV10-3,TRBD1,few,TRBJ1-4,TGTGCCATCAGTACAGGGGAAGGGGAAAAACTGTTTTTT,CAISTGEGEKLFF
TRBV3-1/TRBV3-2,-,-,TRBJ1-2,TGTGCCAGCAGCCAAGACTTGCGGAATCATGGCTACACCTTC,CASSQDLRNHGYTF
TRBV12-5,-,-,TRBJ1-1,TGTGCTAGTGGTTTTTTATCTGACACTGAAGCTTTCTTT,CASGFLSDTEAFF
TRBV27,TRBD1,-,TRBJ1-6,TGTGCCAGCAGTACCGAACAGGGGGTCTATAATTCACCCCTCCACTTT,CASSTEQGVYNSPLHF
TRBV25-1,-,-,TRBJ1-6,TGTGCCAGCAGTGGCGGCGGGCCCCTCCACTTT,CASSGGGPLHF
TRBV12-3/TRBV12-4,-,-,TRBJ1-2,TGTGCCAGCAGTTACACGGCCGGGGGCTACACCTTC,CASSYTAGGYTF
TRBV7-8,TRBD2,-,TRBJ2-1,TGTGCCAGCAGCCTACCGGGACTAGAAGTTGAGCAGTTCTTC,CASSLPGLEVEQFF
TRBV2,TRBD1,-,TRBJ2-7,TGTGCCAGCAGCCACAGACAGGGGATCACCTACGAGCAGTACTTC,CASSHRQGITYEQYF
TRBV9,-,-,TRBJ1-2,TGTGCCAGCAGCGTAGGGCAGGGAGGTACCTATGGCTACACCTTC,CASSVGQGGTYGYTF
TRBV5-1,-,-,TRBJ1-1,TGCGCCAGCAGCCCCGGGGGAAGGTGGTCTGAAGCTTTCTTT,CASSPGGRWSEAFF